Reported below is one T cell receptor (beta chain). These data are taken from a study of technical replicates of blood from several donors. The CDR3 consists of 16 residues. Losses at the gene ends were 0 bases for V and 5 bases for J; bases not matched to a gene: 3. Germline V lookup: CDR1 MNHNY, CDR2 SVGAGI (reference sequence). Generated by immunoSEQ multiplex PCR, the TCRdb table keeps only in-frame clones and is missing some. In the table there are around 80,000 clones, more than 85% of which are singletons. The chain has TRBV6-6 and TRBJ1-5, with 11 positions matching TRBD1. This TCR was recovered from a human donor in good health. The specimen sequenced was T cells isolated from PBMCs. This CDR3 reads CASSYSMGQGDQPQHF. The CDR3 DNA follows: TGTGCCAGCAGTTACTCGATGGGACAGGGGGATCAGCCCCAGCATTTT.